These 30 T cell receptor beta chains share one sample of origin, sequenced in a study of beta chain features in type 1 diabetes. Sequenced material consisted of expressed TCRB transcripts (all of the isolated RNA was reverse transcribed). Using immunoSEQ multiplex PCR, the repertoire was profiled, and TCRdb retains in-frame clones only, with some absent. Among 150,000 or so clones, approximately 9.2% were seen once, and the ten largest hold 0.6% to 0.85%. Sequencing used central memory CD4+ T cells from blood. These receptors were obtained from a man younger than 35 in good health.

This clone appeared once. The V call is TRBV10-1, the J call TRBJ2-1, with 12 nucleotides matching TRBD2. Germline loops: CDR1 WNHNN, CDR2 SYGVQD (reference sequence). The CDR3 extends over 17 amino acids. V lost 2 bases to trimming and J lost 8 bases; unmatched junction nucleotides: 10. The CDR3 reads CASSEEASGGGPDEQFF. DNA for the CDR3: TGCGCCAGCAGTGAGGAGGCTAGCGGGGGGGGCCCCGATGAGCAGTTCTTC.

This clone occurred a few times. The CDR3 loop reads CASSPPTGDYQETQYF. The CDR3 DNA follows: TGTGCCAGCTCACCACCGACAGGAGACTACCAAGAGACCCAGTACTTC. The rearrangement joins TRBV18 to TRBJ2-5; TRBD1 might be the D (6 bases). V was trimmed by 0 bases and J by 0 bases, leaving 11 bases between them. CDR1 KGHSH and CDR2 LQKENI come from the germline V gene. The CDR3 totals 16 residues.

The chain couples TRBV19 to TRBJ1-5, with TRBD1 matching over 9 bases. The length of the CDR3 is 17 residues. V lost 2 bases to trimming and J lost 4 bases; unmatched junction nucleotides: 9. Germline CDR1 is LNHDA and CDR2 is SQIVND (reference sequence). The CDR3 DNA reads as TGTGCCAGTAGTATACCGGGACAGGGTCGTTGGAATCAGCCCCAGCATTTT. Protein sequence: CASSIPGQGRWNQPQHF.

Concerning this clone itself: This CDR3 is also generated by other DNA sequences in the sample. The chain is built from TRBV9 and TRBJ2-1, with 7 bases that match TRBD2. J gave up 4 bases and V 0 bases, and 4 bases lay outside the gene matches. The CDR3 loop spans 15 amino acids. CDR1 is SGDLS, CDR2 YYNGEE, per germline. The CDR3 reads CASSVDRGEYNEQFF. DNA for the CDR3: TGTGCCAGCAGCGTAGATCGGGGGGAGTACAATGAGCAGTTCTTC.

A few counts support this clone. The CDR3 here is CASSQFSGGRTDTQYF. CDR3 coding DNA: TGTGCCAGCAGCCAATTTAGCGGGGGCCGCACAGATACGCAGTATTTT. The chain combines TRBV4-2 with TRBJ2-3; 9 bases map to TRBD2. The CDR3 length is 16 residues. Germline-derived CDR1 and CDR2 are LGHNA and YNFKEQ. J was trimmed by 1 base and V by 2 bases; bases with no gene match: 4.

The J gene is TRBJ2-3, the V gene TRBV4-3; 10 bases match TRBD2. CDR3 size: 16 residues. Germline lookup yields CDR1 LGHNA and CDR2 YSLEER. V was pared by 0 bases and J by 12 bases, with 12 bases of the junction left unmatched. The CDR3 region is CASSQEEAVSGGAQYF. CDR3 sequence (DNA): TGCGCCAGCAGCCAAGAAGAGGCGGTCAGCGGGGGGGCCCAGTATTTT.

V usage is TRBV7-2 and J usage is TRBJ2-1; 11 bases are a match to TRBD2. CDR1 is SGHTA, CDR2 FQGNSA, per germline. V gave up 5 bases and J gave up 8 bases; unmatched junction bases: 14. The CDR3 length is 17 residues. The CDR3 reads CASSVRGSTSGVDEQFF. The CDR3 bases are TGTGCCAGCAGCGTGAGGGGCTCGACTAGCGGGGTAGATGAGCAGTTCTTC.

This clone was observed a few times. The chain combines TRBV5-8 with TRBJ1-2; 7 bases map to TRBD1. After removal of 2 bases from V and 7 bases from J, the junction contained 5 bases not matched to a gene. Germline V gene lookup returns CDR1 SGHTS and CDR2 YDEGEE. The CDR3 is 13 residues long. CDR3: CASSLWTGGGYTF. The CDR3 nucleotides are TGTGCCAGCAGCTTATGGACAGGTGGTGGCTACACCTTC.

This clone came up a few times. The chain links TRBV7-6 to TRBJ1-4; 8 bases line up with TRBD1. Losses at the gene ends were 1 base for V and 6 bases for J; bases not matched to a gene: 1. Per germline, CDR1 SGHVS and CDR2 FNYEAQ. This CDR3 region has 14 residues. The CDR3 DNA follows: TGTGCCAGCAGCTTAGGGACAGGGTATGAAAAACTGTTTTTT. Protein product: CASSLGTGYEKLFF.

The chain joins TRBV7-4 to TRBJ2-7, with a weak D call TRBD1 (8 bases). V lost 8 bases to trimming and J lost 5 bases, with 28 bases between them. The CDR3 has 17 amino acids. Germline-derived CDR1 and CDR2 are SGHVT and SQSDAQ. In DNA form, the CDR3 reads TGTGCCAGCGGGTCAAGAAGGGGGGGACAGGAGATGGACGAGCAGTACTTC. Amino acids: CASGSRRGGQEMDEQYF.

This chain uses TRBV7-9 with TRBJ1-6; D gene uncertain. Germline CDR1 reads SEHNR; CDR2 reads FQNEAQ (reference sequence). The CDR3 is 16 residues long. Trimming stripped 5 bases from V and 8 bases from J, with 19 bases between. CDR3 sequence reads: CASSLKDGQRDSPLHF. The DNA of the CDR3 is TGTGCCAGCAGCCTAAAAGATGGGCAGCGGGATTCACCCCTCCACTTT.

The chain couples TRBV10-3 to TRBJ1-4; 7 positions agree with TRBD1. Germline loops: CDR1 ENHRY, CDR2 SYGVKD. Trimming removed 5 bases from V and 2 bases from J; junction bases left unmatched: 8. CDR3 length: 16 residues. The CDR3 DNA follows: TGTGCCATCAGTACGGTAGAGGGGGCGACTAATGAAAAACTGTTTTTT. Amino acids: CAISTVEGATNEKLFF.

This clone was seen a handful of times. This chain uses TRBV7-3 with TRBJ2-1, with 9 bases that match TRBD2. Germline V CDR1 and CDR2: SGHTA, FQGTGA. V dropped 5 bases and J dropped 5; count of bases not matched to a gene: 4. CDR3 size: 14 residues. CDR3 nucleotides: TGTGCCAGCAGCCAGACTAGCGGTGACAATGAGCAGTTCTTC. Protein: CASSQTSGDNEQFF.

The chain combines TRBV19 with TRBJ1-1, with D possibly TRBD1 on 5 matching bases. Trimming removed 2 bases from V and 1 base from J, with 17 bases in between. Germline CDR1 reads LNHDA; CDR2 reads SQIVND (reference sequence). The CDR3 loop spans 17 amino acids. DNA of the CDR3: TGTGCCAGTAGTATAACCCCCGGGGGTGCTCGGAACACTGAAGCTTTCTTT. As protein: CASSITPGGARNTEAFF.

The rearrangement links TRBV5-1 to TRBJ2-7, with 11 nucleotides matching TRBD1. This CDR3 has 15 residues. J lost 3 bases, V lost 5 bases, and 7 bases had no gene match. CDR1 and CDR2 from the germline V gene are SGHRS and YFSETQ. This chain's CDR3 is CASRNRDRGYYEQYF. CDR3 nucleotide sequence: TGCGCCAGCAGAAACCGGGACAGGGGGTACTACGAGCAGTACTTC.

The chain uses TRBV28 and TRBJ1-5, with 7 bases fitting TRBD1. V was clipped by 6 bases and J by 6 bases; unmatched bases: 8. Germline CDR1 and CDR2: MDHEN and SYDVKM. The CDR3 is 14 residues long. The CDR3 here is CASSLQGLPQPQHF. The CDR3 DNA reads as TGTGCCAGCAGCCTACAGGGGTTGCCTCAGCCCCAGCATTTT. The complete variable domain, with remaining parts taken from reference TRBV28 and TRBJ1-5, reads DVKVTQSSRYLVKRTGEKVFLECVQDMDHENMFWYRQDPGLGLRLIYFSYDVKMKEKGDIPEGYSVSREKKERFSLILESASTNQTSMYLCASSLQGLPQPQHFGDGTRLSIL.

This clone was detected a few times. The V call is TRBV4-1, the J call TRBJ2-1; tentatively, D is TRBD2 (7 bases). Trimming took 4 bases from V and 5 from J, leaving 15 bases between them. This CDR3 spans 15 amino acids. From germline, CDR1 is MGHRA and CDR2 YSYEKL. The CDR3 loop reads CASSRRGGLDNEQFF. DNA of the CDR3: TGCGCCAGCAGCCGGAGGGGGGGGCTCGACAATGAGCAGTTCTTC.

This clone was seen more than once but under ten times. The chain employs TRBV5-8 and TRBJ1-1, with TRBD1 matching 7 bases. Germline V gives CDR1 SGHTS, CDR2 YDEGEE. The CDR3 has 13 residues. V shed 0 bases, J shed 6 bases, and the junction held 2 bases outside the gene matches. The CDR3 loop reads CASSLGQGAEAFF. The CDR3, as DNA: TGTGCCAGCAGCTTGGGGCAGGGGGCTGAAGCTTTCTTT. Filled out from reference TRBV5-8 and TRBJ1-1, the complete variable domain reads EAGVTQSPTHLIKTRGQQATLRCSPISGHTSVYWYQQALGLGLQFLLWYDEGEERNRGNFPPRFSGRQFPNYSSELNVNALELEDSALYLCASSLGQGAEAFFGQGTRLTVV.

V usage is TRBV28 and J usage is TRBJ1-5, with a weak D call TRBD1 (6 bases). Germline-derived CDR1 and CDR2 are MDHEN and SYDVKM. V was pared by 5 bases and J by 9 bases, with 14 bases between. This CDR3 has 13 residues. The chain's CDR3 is CASSEQGIMPQHF. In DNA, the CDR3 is TGTGCCAGCAGTGAGCAGGGGATTATGCCCCAGCATTTT.

DNA of the CDR3: TGTGCCAGCTCACCTACACAGGGGCACAGCAATCAGCCCCAGCATTTT. It specifies CASSPTQGHSNQPQHF. This rearrangement joins TRBV18 to TRBJ1-5, with 7 positions matching TRBD1. Germline CDR1 KGHSH, CDR2 LQKENI. The CDR3 is 16 amino acids. With V trimmed by 3 bases and J by 1 base, 6 bases remained unmatched.

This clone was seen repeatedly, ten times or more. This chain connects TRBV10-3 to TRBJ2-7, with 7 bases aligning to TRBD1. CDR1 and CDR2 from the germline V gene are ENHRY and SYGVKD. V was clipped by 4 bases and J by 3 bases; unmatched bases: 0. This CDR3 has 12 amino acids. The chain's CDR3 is CAISGDSYEQYF. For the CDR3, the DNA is TGTGCCATCAGTGGGGACAGCTACGAGCAGTACTTC.

In nucleotides, the CDR3 is TGTGCCAGCAGCTTACAGAGGGCTAATTCACCCCTCCACTTT. Translation gives CASSLQRANSPLHF. This sequence joins TRBV11-1 and TRBJ1-6; D uncertain. V lost 2 bases and J 6 bases, leaving 8 bases between the germline ends. This CDR3 contains 14 residues. Germline assignment: CDR1 SGHAT and CDR2 FQDESV (reference sequence).

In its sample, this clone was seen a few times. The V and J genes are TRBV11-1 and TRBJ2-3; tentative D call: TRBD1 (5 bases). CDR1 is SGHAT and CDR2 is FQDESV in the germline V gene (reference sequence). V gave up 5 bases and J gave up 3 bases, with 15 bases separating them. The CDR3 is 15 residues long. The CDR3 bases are TGTGCCAGCAGCAAGAGCCAGGGTACAACAGATACGCAGTATTTT. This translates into CASSKSQGTTDTQYF.

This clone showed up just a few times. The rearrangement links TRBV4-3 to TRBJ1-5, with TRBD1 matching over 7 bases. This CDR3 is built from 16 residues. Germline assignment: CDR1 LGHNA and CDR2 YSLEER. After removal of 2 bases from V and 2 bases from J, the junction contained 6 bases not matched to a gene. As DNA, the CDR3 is TGCGCCAGCAGCCAATACTTTACAGGGGGCAATCAGCCCCAGCATTTT. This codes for CASSQYFTGGNQPQHF.

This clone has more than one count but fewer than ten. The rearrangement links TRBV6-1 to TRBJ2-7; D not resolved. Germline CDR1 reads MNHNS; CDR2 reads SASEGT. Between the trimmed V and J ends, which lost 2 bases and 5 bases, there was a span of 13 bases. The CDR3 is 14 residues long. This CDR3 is CASSERLPPDEQYF. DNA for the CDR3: TGTGCCAGCAGTGAACGTCTACCGCCCGACGAGCAGTACTTC.

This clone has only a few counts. Written as DNA, the CDR3 is TGCGCCAGCAGCTTGTTGGGATCCACTCTCGGGGAAACCGGGGAGCTGTTTTTT. It is translated as CASSLLGSTLGETGELFF. The chain employs TRBV5-1 and TRBJ2-2; tentative D call: TRBD2 (5 bases). From germline, CDR1 is SGHRS and CDR2 YFSETQ. The CDR3 has 18 amino acids. Trimming removed 1 base from V and 5 bases from J, with 21 bases in between.

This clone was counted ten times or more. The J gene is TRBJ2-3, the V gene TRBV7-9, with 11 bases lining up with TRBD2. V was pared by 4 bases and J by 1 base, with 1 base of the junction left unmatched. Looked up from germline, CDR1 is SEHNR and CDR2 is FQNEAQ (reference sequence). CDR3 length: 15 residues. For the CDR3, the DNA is TGTGCCAGCAGCTCACTAGCGGGGGGCACAGATACGCAGTATTTT. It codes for CASSSLAGGTDTQYF.

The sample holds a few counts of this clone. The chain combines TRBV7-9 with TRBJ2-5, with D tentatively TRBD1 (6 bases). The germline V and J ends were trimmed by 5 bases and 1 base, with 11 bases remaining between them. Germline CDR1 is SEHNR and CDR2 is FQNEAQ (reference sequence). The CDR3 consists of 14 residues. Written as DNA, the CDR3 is TGTGCCAGCAGCCGCGACAGGACCCAAGAGACCCAGTACTTC. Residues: CASSRDRTQETQYF.

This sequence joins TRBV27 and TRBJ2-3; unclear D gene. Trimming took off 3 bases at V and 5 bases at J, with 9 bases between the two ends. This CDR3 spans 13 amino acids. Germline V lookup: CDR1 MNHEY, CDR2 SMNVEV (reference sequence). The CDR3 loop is CASSFRSGDTQYF. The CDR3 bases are TGTGCCAGCAGTTTCAGGTCTGGAGATACGCAGTATTTT.

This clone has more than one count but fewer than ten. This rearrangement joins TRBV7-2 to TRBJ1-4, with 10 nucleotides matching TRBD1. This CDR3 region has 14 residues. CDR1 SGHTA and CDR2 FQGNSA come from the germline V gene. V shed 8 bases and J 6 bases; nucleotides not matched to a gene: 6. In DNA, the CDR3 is TGTGCCAGCCGCAGGGACAGGGGTGATGAAAAACTGTTTTTT. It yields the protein CASRRDRGDEKLFF.